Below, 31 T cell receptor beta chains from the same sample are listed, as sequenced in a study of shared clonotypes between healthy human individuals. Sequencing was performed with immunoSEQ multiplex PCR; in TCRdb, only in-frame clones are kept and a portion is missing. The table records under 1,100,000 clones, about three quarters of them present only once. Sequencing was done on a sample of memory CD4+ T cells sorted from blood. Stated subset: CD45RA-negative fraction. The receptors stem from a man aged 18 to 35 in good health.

CDR3 sequence: CASSPPGQIGQPQHF. CDR3 bases: TGTGCCAGCTCACCGCCGGGACAGATCGGTCAGCCCCAGCATTTT. The chain links TRBV18 to TRBJ1-5; 7 nucleotides agree with TRBD1. Germline CDR1 reads KGHSH; CDR2 reads LQKENI. CDR3 length: 15 amino acids. Trimming removed 3 bases from V and 6 bases from J; junction bases left unmatched: 8.

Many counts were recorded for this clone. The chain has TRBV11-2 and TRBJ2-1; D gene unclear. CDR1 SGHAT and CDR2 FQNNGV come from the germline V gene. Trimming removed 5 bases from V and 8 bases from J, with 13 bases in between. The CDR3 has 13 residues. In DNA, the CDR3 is TGTGCCAGCAGCCCCGGGCCCCGGCATGAGCAGTTCTTC. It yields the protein CASSPGPRHEQFF. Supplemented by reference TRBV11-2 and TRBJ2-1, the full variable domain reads EAGVAQSPRYKIIEKRQSVAFWCNPISGHATLYWYQQILGQGPKLLIQFQNNGVVDDSQLPKDRFSAERLKGVDSTLKIQPAKLEDSAVYLCASSPGPRHEQFFGPGTRLTVL.

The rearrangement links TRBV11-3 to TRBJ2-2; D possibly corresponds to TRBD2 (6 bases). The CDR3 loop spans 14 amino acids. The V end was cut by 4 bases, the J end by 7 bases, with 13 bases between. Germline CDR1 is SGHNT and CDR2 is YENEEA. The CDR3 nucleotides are TGTGCCAGCAGCTCCGACGGGACTCTCGGGGAGCTGTTTTTT. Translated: CASSSDGTLGELFF. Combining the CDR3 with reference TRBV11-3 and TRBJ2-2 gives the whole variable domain EAGVVQSPRYKIIEKKQPVAFWCNPISGHNTLYWYLQNLGQGPELLIRYENEEAVDDSQLPKDRFSAERLKGVDSTLKIQPAELGDSAVYLCASSSDGTLGELFFGEGSRLTVL.

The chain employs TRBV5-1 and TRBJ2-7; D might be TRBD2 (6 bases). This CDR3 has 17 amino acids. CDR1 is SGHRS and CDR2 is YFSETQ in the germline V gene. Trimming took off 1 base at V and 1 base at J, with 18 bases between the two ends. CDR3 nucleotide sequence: TGCGCCAGCAGCTTGAATCATTGGGAGGAGGAGTCCTACGAGCAGTACTTC. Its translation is CASSLNHWEEESYEQYF.

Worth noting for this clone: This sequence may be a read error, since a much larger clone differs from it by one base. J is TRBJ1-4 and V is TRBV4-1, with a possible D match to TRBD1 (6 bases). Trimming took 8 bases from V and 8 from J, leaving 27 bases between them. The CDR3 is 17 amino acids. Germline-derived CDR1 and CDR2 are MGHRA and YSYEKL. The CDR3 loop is CASGRKWTDLSGEKLFF. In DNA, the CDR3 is TGCGCCAGCGGCCGGAAGTGGACAGACCTTTCTGGCGAAAAACTGTTTTTT.

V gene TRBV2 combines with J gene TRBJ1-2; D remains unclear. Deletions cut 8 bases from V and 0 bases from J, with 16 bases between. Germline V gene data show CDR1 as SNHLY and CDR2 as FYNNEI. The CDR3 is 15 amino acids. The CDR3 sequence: CASYDSRTANYGYTF. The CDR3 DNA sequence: TGTGCCAGCTATGATTCGCGGACGGCTAACTATGGCTACACCTTC.

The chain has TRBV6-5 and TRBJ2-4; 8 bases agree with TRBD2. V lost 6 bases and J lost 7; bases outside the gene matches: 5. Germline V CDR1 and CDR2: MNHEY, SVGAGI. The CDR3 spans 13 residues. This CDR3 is CASRGAGENIQYF. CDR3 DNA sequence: TGTGCCAGCAGGGGAGCGGGAGAGAACATTCAGTACTTC.

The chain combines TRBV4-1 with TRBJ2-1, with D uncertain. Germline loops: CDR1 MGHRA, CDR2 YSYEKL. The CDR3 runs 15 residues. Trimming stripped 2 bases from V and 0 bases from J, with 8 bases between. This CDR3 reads CASSQLMSSYNEQFF. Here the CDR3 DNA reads TGCGCCAGCAGCCAACTCATGAGCTCCTACAATGAGCAGTTCTTC.

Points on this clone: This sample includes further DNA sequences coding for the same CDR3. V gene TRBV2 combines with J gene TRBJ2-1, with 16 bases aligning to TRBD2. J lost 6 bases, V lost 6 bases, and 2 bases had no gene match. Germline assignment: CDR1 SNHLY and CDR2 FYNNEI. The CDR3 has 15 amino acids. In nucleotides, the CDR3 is TGTGCCAGCAGGGGACTAGCGGGAGGGCCCAATGAGCAGTTCTTC. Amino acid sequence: CASRGLAGGPNEQFF. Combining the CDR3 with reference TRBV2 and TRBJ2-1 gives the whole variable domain EPEVTQTPSHQVTQMGQEVILRCVPISNHLYFYWYRQILGQKVEFLVSFYNNEISEKSEIFDDQFSVERPDGSNFTLKIRSTKLEDSAMYFCASRGLAGGPNEQFFGPGTRLTVL.

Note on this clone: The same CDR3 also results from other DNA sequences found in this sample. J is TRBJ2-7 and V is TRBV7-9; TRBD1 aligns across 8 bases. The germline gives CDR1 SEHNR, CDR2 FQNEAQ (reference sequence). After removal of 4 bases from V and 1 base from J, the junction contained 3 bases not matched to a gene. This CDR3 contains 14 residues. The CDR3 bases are TGTGCCAGCAGCTCGGGGACAGGATCCTACGAGCAGTACTTC. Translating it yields CASSSGTGSYEQYF.

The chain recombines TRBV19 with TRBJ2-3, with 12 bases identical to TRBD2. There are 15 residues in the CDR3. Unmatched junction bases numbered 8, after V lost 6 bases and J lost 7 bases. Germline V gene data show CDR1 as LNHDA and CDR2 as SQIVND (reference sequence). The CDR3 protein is CASRSSGGAENTQYF. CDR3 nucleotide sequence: TGTGCCAGTAGATCTAGCGGGGGGGCAGAAAATACGCAGTATTTT.

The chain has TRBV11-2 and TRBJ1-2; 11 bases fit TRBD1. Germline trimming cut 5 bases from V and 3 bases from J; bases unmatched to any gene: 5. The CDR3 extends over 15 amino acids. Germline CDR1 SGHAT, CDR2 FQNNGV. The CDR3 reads CASSLGQGADYGYTF. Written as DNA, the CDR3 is TGTGCCAGCAGCCTCGGACAGGGGGCGGACTATGGCTACACCTTC.

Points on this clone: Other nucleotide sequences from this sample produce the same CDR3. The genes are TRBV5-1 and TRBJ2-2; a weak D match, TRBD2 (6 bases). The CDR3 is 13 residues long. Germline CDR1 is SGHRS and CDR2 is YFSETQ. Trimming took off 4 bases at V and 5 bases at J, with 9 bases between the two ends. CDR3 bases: TGCGCCAGCAGCCTCGGAGGGACCGGGGAGCTGTTTTTT. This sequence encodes CASSLGGTGELFF.

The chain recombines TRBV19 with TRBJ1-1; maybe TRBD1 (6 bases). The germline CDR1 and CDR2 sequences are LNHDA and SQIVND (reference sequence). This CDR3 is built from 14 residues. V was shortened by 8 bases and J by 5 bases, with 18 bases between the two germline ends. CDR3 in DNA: TGTGCCAGTTCACATCGGGGGGCACAGACTGAAGCTTTCTTT. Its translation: CASSHRGAQTEAFF.

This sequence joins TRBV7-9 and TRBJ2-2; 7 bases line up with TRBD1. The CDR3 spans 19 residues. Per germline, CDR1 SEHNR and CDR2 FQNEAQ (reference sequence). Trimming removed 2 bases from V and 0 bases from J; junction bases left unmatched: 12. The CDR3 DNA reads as TGTGCCAGCAGCTTATGGATTTTTGGGACAGAACCGAACACCGGGGAGCTGTTTTTT. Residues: CASSLWIFGTEPNTGELFF.

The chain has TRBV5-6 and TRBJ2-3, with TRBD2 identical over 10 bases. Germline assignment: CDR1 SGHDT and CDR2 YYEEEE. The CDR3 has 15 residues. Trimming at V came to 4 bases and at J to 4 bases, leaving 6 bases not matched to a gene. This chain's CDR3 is CASSRGLAESDTQYF. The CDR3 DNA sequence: TGTGCCAGCAGCCGTGGACTAGCGGAGTCAGATACGCAGTATTTT.

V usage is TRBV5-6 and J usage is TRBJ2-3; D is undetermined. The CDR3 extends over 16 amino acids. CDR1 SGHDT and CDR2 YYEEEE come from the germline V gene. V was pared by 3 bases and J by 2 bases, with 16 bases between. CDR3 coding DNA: TGTGCCAGCAGCTCCCTCGGAGTGACGTTCACAGATACGCAGTATTTT. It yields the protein CASSSLGVTFTDTQYF. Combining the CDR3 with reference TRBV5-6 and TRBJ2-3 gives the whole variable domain DAGVTQSPTHLIKTRGQQVTLRCSPKSGHDTVSWYQQALGQGPQFIFQYYEEEERQRGNFPDRFSGHQFPNYSSELNVNALLLGDSALYLCASSSLGVTFTDTQYFGPGTRLTVL.

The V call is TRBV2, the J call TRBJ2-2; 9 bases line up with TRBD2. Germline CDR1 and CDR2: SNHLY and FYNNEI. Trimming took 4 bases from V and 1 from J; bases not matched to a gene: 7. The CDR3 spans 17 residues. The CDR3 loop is CASSAQAGGLNTGELFF. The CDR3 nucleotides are TGTGCCAGCAGTGCTCAAGCGGGAGGCCTGAACACCGGGGAGCTGTTTTTT.

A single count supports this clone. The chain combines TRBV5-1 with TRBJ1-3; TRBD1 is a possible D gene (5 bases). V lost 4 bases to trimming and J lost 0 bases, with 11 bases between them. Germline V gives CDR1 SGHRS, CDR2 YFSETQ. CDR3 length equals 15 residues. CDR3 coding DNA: TGCGCCAGCAGCCTGGGACTGCTCTCTGGAAACACCATATATTTT. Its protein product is CASSLGLLSGNTIYF.

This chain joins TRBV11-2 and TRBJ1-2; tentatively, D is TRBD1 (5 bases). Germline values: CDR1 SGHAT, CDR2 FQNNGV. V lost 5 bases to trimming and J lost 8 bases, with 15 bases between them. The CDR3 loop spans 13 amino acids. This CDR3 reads CASSVTGGRGYTF. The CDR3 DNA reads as TGTGCCAGCAGCGTGACCGGGGGAAGGGGCTACACCTTC.

CDR3 coding DNA: TGTGCCAGCTCATCCGGACAGAGAACGCAAGAGACCCAGTACTTC. Translated, it gives CASSSGQRTQETQYF. This chain links TRBV18 with TRBJ2-5; D may be TRBD1 (6 bases). Between the trimmed V and J ends, which lost 5 bases and 2 bases, there was a span of 15 bases. CDR1 is KGHSH and CDR2 is LQKENI in the germline V gene. CDR3 length: 15 residues. Looking up the rest from reference TRBV18 and TRBJ2-5 gives the full variable domain: NAGVMQNPRHLVRRRGQEARLRCSPMKGHSHVYWYRQLPEEGLKFMVYLQKENIIDESGMPKERFSAEFPKEGPSILRIQQVVRGDSAAYFCASSSGQRTQETQYFGPGTRLLVL.

CDR3: CATSSGTGNSYEQYF. The CDR3 bases are TGCGCCACCTCTTCCGGGACAGGAAACTCCTACGAGCAGTACTTC. The chain recombines TRBV10-1 with TRBJ2-7; 8 nucleotides match TRBD1. The CDR3 is 15 residues long. V lost 10 bases and J lost 0; bases outside the gene matches: 11. Per germline, CDR1 WNHNN and CDR2 SYGVQD (reference sequence).

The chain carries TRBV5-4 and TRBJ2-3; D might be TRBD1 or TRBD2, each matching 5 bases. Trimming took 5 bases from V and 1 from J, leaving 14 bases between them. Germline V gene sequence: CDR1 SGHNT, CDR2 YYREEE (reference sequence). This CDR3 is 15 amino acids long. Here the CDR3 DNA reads TGTGCCAGCAGATCGAGGGGCGCGGGCACAGATACGCAGTATTTT. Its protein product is CASRSRGAGTDTQYF.

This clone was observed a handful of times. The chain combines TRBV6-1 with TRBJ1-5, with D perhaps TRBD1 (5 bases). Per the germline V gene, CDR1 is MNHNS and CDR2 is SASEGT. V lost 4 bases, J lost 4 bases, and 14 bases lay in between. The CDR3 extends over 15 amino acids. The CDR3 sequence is CASSVFGTENQPQHF. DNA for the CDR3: TGTGCCAGCAGTGTATTTGGGACTGAGAATCAGCCCCAGCATTTT.

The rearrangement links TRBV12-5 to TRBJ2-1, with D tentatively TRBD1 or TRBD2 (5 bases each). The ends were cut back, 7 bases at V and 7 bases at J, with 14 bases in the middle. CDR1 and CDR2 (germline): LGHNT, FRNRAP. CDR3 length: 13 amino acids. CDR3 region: CASAVGPENEQFF. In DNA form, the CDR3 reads TGTGCTAGTGCCGTGGGACCTGAAAATGAGCAGTTCTTC.

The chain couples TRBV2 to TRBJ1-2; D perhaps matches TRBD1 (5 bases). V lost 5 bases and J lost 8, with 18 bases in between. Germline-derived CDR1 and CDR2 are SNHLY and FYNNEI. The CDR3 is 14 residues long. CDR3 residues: CASSSRGLSGGYTF. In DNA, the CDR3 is TGTGCCAGCAGTTCTAGGGGATTGTCGGGCGGCTACACCTTC.

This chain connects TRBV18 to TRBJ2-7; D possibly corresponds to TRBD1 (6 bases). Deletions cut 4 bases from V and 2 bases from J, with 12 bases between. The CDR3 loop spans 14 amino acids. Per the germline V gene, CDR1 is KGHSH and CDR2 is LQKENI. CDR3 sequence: CASSQQQGTYEQYF. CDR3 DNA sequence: TGTGCCAGCTCACAACAACAGGGTACCTACGAGCAGTACTTC. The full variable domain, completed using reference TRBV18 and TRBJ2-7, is NAGVMQNPRHLVRRRGQEARLRCSPMKGHSHVYWYRQLPEEGLKFMVYLQKENIIDESGMPKERFSAEFPKEGPSILRIQQVVRGDSAAYFCASSQQQGTYEQYFGPGTRLTVT.

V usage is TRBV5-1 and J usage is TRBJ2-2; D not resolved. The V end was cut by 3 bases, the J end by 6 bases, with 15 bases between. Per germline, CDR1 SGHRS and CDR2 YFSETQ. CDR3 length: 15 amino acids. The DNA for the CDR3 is TGCGCCAGCAGCTCCCCGGAATATCCGGCCGGGGAGCTGTTTTTT. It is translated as CASSSPEYPAGELFF.

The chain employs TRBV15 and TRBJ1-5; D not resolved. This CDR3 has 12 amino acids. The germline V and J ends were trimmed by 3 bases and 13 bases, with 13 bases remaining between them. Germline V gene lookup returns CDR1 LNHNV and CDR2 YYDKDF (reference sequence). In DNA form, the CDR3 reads TGTGCCACCAGCAGCGCAACGGGCGCGCAGCATTTT. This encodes CATSSATGAQHF.

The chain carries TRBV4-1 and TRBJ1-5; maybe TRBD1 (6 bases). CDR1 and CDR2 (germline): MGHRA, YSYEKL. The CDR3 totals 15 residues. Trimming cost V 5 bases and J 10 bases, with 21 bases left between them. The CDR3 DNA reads TGCGCCAGCAGCAACAGGGACGCCCGGCTTATCCCCCAGCATTTT. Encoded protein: CASSNRDARLIPQHF.

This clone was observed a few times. CDR3 residues: CASKGTSGNNEQFF. The CDR3 DNA reads TGTGCCAGTAAAGGGACTAGCGGCAACAATGAGCAGTTCTTC. The gene calls are TRBV2 and TRBJ2-1; 11 bases agree with TRBD2. The CDR3 sequence is 14 residues long. Germline lookup yields CDR1 SNHLY and CDR2 FYNNEI. V shed 9 bases and J 5 bases; nucleotides not matched to a gene: 6.